Listed below are T cell receptor beta chains from one sample, sequenced in a study of OX40 agonist ivuxolimab in advanced cancers. Assay used: immunoSEQ multiplex PCR; TCRdb lists only in-frame clones, some missing. The table lists 90,000 or so clones, roughly nine tenths of them singletons, with roughly 3.5% in the top ten. This material consisted of CD4+ or CD8+ T cells sorted from blood, taken in a trial of the OX40 agonist ivuxolimab. The receptors stem from an adult with an advanced solid tumor such as melanoma, head and neck, liver or kidney cancer. CDR3s include the opening cysteine and the closing phenylalanine or tryptophan. Fields, in order: CDR3 DNA, CDR3 protein, V gene, D gene, J gene, clone size. The D gene is left open where the match is weak. Part of the rows lack a size; the others show once, few, many or a class for expanded clones.

TGCGCCAGCAGCCAATACAGGGATCGGAATTCACCCCTCCACTTT CASSQYRDRNSPLHF TRBV4-3 NA TRBJ1-6 once
TGTGCCAGCAGCGGGACAGGGACCTCCTACGAGCAGTACTTC CASSGTGTSYEQYF TRBV9 TRBD1 TRBJ2-7 once
TGCGCCAGCAGCACTAACAGGGGAGGCACTGAAGCTTTCTTT CASSTNRGGTEAFF TRBV5-1 TRBD1 TRBJ1-1 NA
TGTGCCAGCAGTTTGCCCCAACTAGCGATGGGGGAGACCCAGTACTTC CASSLPQLAMGETQYF TRBV28 TRBD2 TRBJ2-5 NA
TGTGCCAGCAGTTCCAAAGGGAGCACAGATACGCAGTATTTT CASSSKGSTDTQYF TRBV6-6 NA TRBJ2-3 NA
TGTGCCAGCAGCTTATTGGGACGGTCCTATGGCTACACCTTC CASSLLGRSYGYTF TRBV7-2 NA TRBJ1-2 NA
TGTGCCAGCAGCCCGCCGACTAACTACAATGAGCAGTTCTTC CASSPPTNYNEQFF TRBV9 NA TRBJ2-1 NA
TGTGCCATCGGACGGTATGGCTACACCTTC CAIGRYGYTF TRBV2 NA TRBJ1-2 NA
TGTGCCAGCAGTTACTCAGGGGGCCGCGGAAACACCATATATTTT CASSYSGGRGNTIYF TRBV6-5 TRBD1 TRBJ1-3 once
TGTGCCAGCAGACAGGGTCGACGAGAAAACATTCAGTACTTC CASRQGRRENIQYF TRBV2 NA TRBJ2-4 NA
TGTGCCAGCAGGCCCCGAGGCGACCCCGACCAAGCAACGAGACGCAATGAGCAGTTCTTC CASRPRGDPDQATRRNEQFF TRBV6-4 NA TRBJ2-1 NA
TGTGCCATCACCGCGGACGGATTAAACACTGAAGCTTTCTTT CAITADGLNTEAFF TRBV10-3 NA TRBJ1-1 NA
TGTGCCAGCAGCCTGGGGTCGGGGGAGCTGTTTTTT CASSLGSGELFF TRBV13 NA TRBJ2-2 NA
TGCGCCAGCAGCCTCCGGGCCCCCCAAGGGACAGATACGCAGTATTTT CASSLRAPQGTDTQYF TRBV4-1 NA TRBJ2-3 NA
TGTGCCAGCAGCTTAGCTATAGGCGGACAGGGGCCGGGGGACTATGGCTACACCTTC CASSLAIGGQGPGDYGYTF TRBV7-8 TRBD1 TRBJ1-2 NA
TGTGCCAGCAGTTCGGGGGGGGGACTGAACTACAATGAGCAGTTCTTC CASSSGGGLNYNEQFF TRBV6-6 TRBD2 TRBJ2-1 NA
TGTGCCAGTAATCAGGGCGCCAATCAGCCCCAGCATTTT CASNQGANQPQHF TRBV19 NA TRBJ1-5 NA
TGTGCCACCTCCCCCGGGGAGGGGGCATGGAATGGCTACACCTTC CATSPGEGAWNGYTF TRBV6-5 TRBD1 TRBJ1-2 NA
TGTGCCAGTAGCGGACTAGAGGGGAGAGAGACCCAGTACTTC CASSGLEGRETQYF TRBV19 TRBD2 TRBJ2-5 NA
TGTGCCAGCAGTGAATTTGTAGGACAGGCTAACTACGAGCAGTACTTC CASSEFVGQANYEQYF TRBV6-1 TRBD1 TRBJ2-7 NA
TGTGCCAGCAGCTGGGGGGCGGGAGCATCGTCGAAAAATGAGCAGTTCTTC CASSWGAGASSKNEQFF TRBV5-6 NA TRBJ2-1 NA
TGTGCCAGCAGTTCTAGGCCGGACCTACATGGCCTCGGCTACACCTTC CASSSRPDLHGLGYTF TRBV27 NA TRBJ1-2 NA
TGTGCTAGTGGTTTGACGACAGGTGCACCCTTTAATTCACCCCTCCACTTT CASGLTTGAPFNSPLHF TRBV12-5 NA TRBJ1-6 NA
TGTGCCAGCAGTTTATCAGGTTACACCGGGGAGCTGTTTTTT CASSLSGYTGELFF TRBV27 NA TRBJ2-2 NA
TGTGCCAGCAGAAAAAGGGACAACAGCTACGAGCAGTACTTC CASRKRDNSYEQYF TRBV7-2 NA TRBJ2-7 NA
TGTGCCAGAAGCTGGCGGACAGATACGCAGTATTTT CARSWRTDTQYF TRBV5-3 NA TRBJ2-3 NA
TGTGCCAGCAGCCCTGTGGCGGGAGGAGGTGAGCAGTTCTTC CASSPVAGGGEQFF TRBV7-3 TRBD2 TRBJ2-1 NA
TGTGCCATCAGTGAGCCTTCATCCGGGACAGGGGGCATTAAGGAGCTGTTTTTT CAISEPSSGTGGIKELFF TRBV10-3 TRBD1 TRBJ2-2 NA
TGTGCCAGCAGCTTAGAAAGTGGCTCTTTCCAAGCTTTCTTT CASSLESGSFQAFF TRBV7-8 NA TRBJ1-1 NA
TGTGCCAGCAGTGTGTGGGGGAAAGAGACCCAGTACTTC CASSVWGKETQYF TRBV2 NA TRBJ2-5 NA
TGCGCCAGCAGCTTTGACAGTTATGGCTACACCTTC CASSFDSYGYTF TRBV5-1 NA TRBJ1-2 NA
TGTGCCAGCAGCGTAGGGGTAGGTTCAGATACGCAGTATTTT CASSVGVGSDTQYF TRBV9 NA TRBJ2-3 NA
TGCGCCAGCAGCCAAGACCCCGGACAGCTCTATGGCTACACCTTC CASSQDPGQLYGYTF TRBV4-3 NA TRBJ1-2 NA
TGTGCCAGCAGCTTAGACGCAGGTAGCACAGATACGCAGTATTTT CASSLDAGSTDTQYF TRBV11-2 NA TRBJ2-3 NA
TGCGCCAGCAGCTTTCGGTCTAGCGGTGGGGTCAATGAGCAGTTCTTC CASSFRSSGGVNEQFF TRBV5-1 TRBD2 TRBJ2-1 NA
TGTGCCAGTAGTATAGACCTACAGCTAGCGGCCTCCTACGAGCAGTACTTC CASSIDLQLAASYEQYF TRBV19 TRBD2 TRBJ2-7 NA
TGTGCCAGCAGCTTTGGGACAGGCTACGAGCAGTACTTC CASSFGTGYEQYF TRBV7-7 TRBD1 TRBJ2-7 NA
TGTGCCAGCAGCTTTCCGGACAGGGGCTACGAGCAGTACTTC CASSFPDRGYEQYF TRBV7-9 TRBD1 TRBJ2-7 NA
TGTGCCACCAGCGAGGCAAGGGGGCCGGAGCAGTACTTC CATSEARGPEQYF TRBV15 TRBD1 TRBJ2-7 NA
TGTGCCAGCACCGAGCAGAATGAGCAGTTCTTC CASTEQNEQFF TRBV7-9 NA TRBJ2-1 NA
TGTGCCAGCAGCACAGGGGTCCCCTACGAGCAGTACTTC CASSTGVPYEQYF TRBV6-1 TRBD1 TRBJ2-7 NA
TGCGCCAGCAGCTTGGTCGGGGGGGCGGCACGCACAGATACGCAGTATTTT CASSLVGGAARTDTQYF TRBV5-1 TRBD2 TRBJ2-3 NA
TGTGCCAGCAGCTCGTCCCCAAGCTACGAGCAGTACTTC CASSSSPSYEQYF TRBV11-2 NA TRBJ2-7 NA